The sequence of this TCR beta chain was determined in a study of beta chain features in type 1 diabetes. The entirety of the isolated RNA underwent reverse transcription, so expressed TCRB transcripts were sequenced. The data were produced by immunoSEQ multiplex PCR, yet TCRdb's version contains in-frame clones alone and is incomplete. The sample includes hundreds of thousands of clones, approximately 28% of them seen just once. General study findings and limits: In cDNA sequencing, cells with high TCR expression could be over-represented. Type 1 diabetes patients showed fewer insertions and more deletions at VDJ junctions.

As regards this clone: What it recognizes is unknown.

Germline-derived CDR1 and CDR2 are LNHDA and SQIVND (reference sequence). This CDR3 has 16 residues. V lost 4 bases, J lost 15 bases, and 18 bases stayed unmatched. Heparinised blood was drawn once per donor, averaging approximately 100 mL. Researchers reported sorting CD4+ naive, central memory, regulatory and stem cell-like memory cells via CD45RO/CCR7/CD25/CD127/CD95/CD27. Material: naive CD4+ T cells from blood. This TCR was sampled from a man aged 18 to 30 in good health. The V call is TRBV19, the J call TRBJ2-1; 10 bases agree with TRBD2. DNA for the CDR3: TGTGCCAGTAGTAAAACGAGGTGGGGAGCGGGAGGGCCTTTGTTCTTC. Translation: CASSKTRWGAGGPLFF.